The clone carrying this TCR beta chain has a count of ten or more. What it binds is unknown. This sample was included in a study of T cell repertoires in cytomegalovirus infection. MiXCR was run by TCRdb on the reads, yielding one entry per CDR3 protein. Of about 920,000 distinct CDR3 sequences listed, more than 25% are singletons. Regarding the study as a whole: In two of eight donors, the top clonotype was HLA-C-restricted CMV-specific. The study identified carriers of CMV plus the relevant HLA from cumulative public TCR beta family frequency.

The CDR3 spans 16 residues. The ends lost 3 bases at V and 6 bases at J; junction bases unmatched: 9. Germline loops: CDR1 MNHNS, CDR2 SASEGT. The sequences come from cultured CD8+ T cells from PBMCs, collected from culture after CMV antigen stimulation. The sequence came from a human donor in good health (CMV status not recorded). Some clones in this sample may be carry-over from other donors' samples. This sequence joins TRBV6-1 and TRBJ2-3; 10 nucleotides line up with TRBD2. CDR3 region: CASSEWASGGPDTQYF. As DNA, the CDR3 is TGTGCCAGCAGTGAGTGGGCTAGCGGGGGTCCCGATACGCAGTATTTT.